This T cell receptor beta chain comes out of a study of blood T cell repertoires in COVID-19. Whole-study context: The United States, Italy and Spain supplied acute and convalescent COVID-19 samples. The cDNA or gDNA used as material had been derived from T cells, B-cell-depleted T cells, or PBMCs.

How the authors handled the data: Amplification of reference gene primers provided the estimated nucleated cell counts. Assay: immunoSEQ multiplex PCR; the TCRdb copy retains only in-frame clones and omits some. V, J and clone size are taken as reported in that table, and D and trimming were inferred from the DNA itself. The table records 120,000 or so clones, less than 90% of them present only once. Per germline, CDR1 LNHNV and CDR2 YYDKDF (reference sequence). V was trimmed by 1 base and J by 4 bases, leaving 9 bases between them. The CDR3 spans 14 residues. The rearrangement joins TRBV15 to TRBJ2-3; D ambiguous. Source material: peripheral blood. This sequence originates from an elderly woman with acute or convalescent COVID-19. In nucleotides, the CDR3 is TGTGCCACCAGCAGAGGTAGCCCGCCAGATACGCAGTATTTT. This codes for CATSRGSPPDTQYF. The full variable domain, rest sourced from reference TRBV15 and TRBJ2-3, is DAMVIQNPRYQVTQFGKPVTLSCSQTLNHNVMYWYQQKSSQAPKLLFHYYDKDFNNEADTPDNFQSRRPNTSFCFLDIRSPGLGDTAMYLCATSRGSPPDTQYFGPGTRLTVL.